This T cell receptor beta chain was retrieved from a study of T cells in Graves' hyperthyroidism and ophthalmopathy. Findings of the study overall: Using 13 V-J features, a model discriminated ophthalmopathy from stable hyperthyroidism.

The germline V and J ends were trimmed by 5 bases and 5 bases, with 10 bases remaining between them. Per germline, CDR1 DFQATT and CDR2 SNEGSKA (reference sequence). The CDR3 is 12 amino acids. With regard to this clonotype: What it binds is not known.

There were TCR beta CDR3 regions amplified from RNA transcripts. The HTBI set primed first-round TCR CDR3 RT-PCR. TCRdb independently ran MiXCR on the multiplex PCR reads; one entry per CDR3 protein. Of hundreds of thousands of distinct CDR3 sequences in the sample, approximately 13% were seen once. V usage is TRBV20-1 and J usage is TRBJ1-5, with D possibly being TRBD1 (6 bases). The sample taken for sequencing was blood. This clonotype originated in a woman between 18 and 29 years old with Graves' hyperthyroidism. The CDR3 nucleotides read TGCAGTGCTGAAAGGGGGGATCAGCCCCAGCATTTT. Protein product: CSAERGDQPQHF.